Below, one T cell receptor (beta chain) is given with its context. Its antigen is still unknown. Per germline, CDR1 SGHDT and CDR2 YYEEEE. Trimming shortened V by 2 bases and J by 5 bases, and 8 bases separated the two germline ends. The CDR3 spans 13 residues. Primers used in a second PCR of roughly 6 to 11 cycles were a sample-barcoded 5' primer and a J-beta primer mix. TCRdb reprocessed the 5' RACE reads via MiXCR and lists one record per CDR3 protein. Of roughly 1.7 million distinct CDR3 sequences in the sample, roughly 32% were seen once. This sample was taken from a study of blood T cells in healthy people across ages. Overall study findings and caveats: Those diversity estimates obtained from one million T cells were thought to be underestimates.

The clonotype originates from a woman aged 30 to 39 in good health. The sequencing sample was made of blood. The chain employs TRBV5-6 and TRBJ2-1; weak D call: TRBD2 (5 bases). The CDR3 loop reads CASSFPADNEQFF. CDR3 in DNA: TGTGCCAGCAGCTTCCCAGCGGACAATGAGCAGTTCTTC.